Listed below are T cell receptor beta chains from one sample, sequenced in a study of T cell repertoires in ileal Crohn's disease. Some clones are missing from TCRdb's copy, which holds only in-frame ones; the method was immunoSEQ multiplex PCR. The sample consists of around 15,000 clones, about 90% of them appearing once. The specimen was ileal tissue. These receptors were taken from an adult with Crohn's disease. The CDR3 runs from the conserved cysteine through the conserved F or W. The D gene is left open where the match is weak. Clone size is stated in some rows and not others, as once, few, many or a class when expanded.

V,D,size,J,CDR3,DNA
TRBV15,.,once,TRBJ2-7,CATSRDRGYEQYF,TGTGCCACCAGCAGAGATAGAGGATACGAGCAGTACTTC
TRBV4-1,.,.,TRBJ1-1,CASSRQEVSENTEAFF,TGCGCCAGCAGCCGCCAAGAGGTATCGGAGAACACTGAAGCTTTCTTT
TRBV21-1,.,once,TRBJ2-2,CASSQDRTNTGELFF,TGTGCCAGCAGCCAGGACAGGACGAACACCGGGGAGCTGTTTTTT
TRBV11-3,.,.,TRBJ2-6,CASSQSTSGANVLTF,TGTGCCAGCAGCCAAAGTACATCTGGGGCCAACGTCCTGACTTTC
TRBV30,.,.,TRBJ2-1,CAWSVRRGEQFF,TGTGCCTGGAGTGTACGGAGAGGTGAGCAGTTCTTC
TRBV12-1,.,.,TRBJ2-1,CASSTRQGADNEQFF,TGTGCCAGCAGCACCCGACAGGGGGCGGACAATGAGCAGTTCTTC
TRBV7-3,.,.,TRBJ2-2,CASSFRAAGELFF,TGTGCCAGCAGCTTCAGGGCCGCCGGGGAGCTGTTTTTT
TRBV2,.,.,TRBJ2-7,CASSDGPIWRGHEQYF,TGTGCCAGCAGTGATGGCCCAATCTGGAGGGGCCACGAGCAGTACTTC
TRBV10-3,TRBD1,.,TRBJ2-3,CAITQDRVADTQYF,TGTGCCATCACGCAAGACAGGGTGGCAGATACGCAGTATTTT
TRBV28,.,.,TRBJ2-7,CASSPLSRRAGPPREQYF,TGTGCCAGCAGCCCCCTAAGTCGACGGGCGGGTCCCCCCCGCGAGCAGTACTTC
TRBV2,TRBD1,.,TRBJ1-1,CASEGTGGMNTEAFF,TGTGCCAGCGAGGGGACAGGGGGCATGAACACTGAAGCTTTCTTT
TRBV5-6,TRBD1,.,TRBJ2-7,CASSRTGDSYEQYF,TGTGCCAGCAGCCGAACAGGGGACTCCTACGAGCAGTACTTC
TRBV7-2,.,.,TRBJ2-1,CASSPMAGYDEQFF,TGTGCCAGCAGTCCAATGGCGGGGTACGATGAGCAGTTCTTC
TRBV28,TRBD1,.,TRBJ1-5,CASMPGTGGFARQPQHF,TGTGCCAGCATGCCCGGGACAGGGGGCTTTGCTCGTCAGCCCCAGCATTTT
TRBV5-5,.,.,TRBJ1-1,CASSRNLAQAFF,TGTGCCAGCAGCAGGAATCTAGCTCAAGCTTTCTTT
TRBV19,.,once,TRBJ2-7,CASSGQSSYEQYF,TGTGCCAGTTCCGGACAGAGCTCCTACGAGCAGTACTTC
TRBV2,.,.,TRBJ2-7,CASYAGGASYEQYF,TGTGCCAGCTATGCCGGAGGCGCCTCCTACGAGCAGTACTTC
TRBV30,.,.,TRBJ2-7,CAWSFGGHEQYF,TGTGCCTGGTCTTTTGGGGGCCACGAGCAGTACTTC
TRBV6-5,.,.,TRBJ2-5,CASSYCGDSQETQYF,TGTGCCAGCAGTTACTGCGGGGACTCTCAAGAGACCCAGTACTTC
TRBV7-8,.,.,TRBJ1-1,CASSLVEGTEAFF,TGTGCCAGCAGCTTAGTGGAGGGAACTGAAGCTTTCTTT
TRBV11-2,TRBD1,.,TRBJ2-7,CASSLYYSGTGSYEQYF,TGTGCCAGCAGCTTGTATTACTCCGGGACAGGTTCCTACGAGCAGTACTTC
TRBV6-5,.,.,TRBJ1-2,CASSLPEQGRGYTF,TGTGCCAGCAGCCTTCCGGAGCAGGGTCGTGGCTACACCTTC
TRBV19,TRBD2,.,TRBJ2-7,CASAASGGSYEQYF,TGTGCCAGCGCGGCTAGCGGCGGCTCCTACGAGCAGTACTTC
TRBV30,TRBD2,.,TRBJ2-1,CAWSVPGLVHNEQFF,TGTGCCTGGAGTGTACCGGGACTAGTCCACAATGAGCAGTTCTTC
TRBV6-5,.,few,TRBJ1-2,CASSYSRGPGYTF,TGTGCCAGCAGTTATTCCAGGGGTCCTGGCTACACCTTC
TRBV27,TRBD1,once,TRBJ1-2,CASSGQGAGGYTF,TGTGCCAGCAGCGGACAGGGGGCGGGTGGCTACACCTTC
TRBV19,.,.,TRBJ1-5,CASGRESNQPQHF,TGTGCCAGTGGTAGGGAGAGCAATCAGCCCCAGCATTTT
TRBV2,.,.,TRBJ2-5,CASTAGGTQYF,TGTGCCAGCACCGCGGGCGGGACCCAGTACTTC
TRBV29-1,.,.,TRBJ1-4,CSVAQERGEKLFF,TGCAGCGTCGCCCAAGAGCGGGGTGAAAAACTGTTTTTT
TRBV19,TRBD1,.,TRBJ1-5,CASSPGTAISNQPQHF,TGTGCCAGTAGTCCGGGGACAGCTATTAGCAATCAGCCCCAGCATTTT
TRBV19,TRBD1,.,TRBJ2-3,CASSIPARDSAADTQYF,TGTGCCAGTAGTATCCCGGCCCGGGACAGCGCGGCAGATACGCAGTATTTT
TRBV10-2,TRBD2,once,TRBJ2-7,CASREPSSGGSYEQYF,TGCGCCAGCAGAGAACCTAGTAGCGGGGGGAGCTACGAGCAGTACTTC
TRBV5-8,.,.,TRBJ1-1,CASSQRGLLNTEAFF,TGTGCCAGCAGCCAACGAGGGCTTTTGAACACTGAAGCTTTCTTT
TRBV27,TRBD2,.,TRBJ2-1,CASGPGLAGSGLFF,TGTGCCAGCGGACCGGGACTAGCGGGATCGGGGCTGTTCTTC
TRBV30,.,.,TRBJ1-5,CAWSQGGGPQPQHF,TGTGCCTGGAGCCAGGGCGGGGGGCCTCAGCCCCAGCATTTT
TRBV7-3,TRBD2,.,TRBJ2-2,CASSRLAGNTGELFF,TGTGCCAGCTCCAGACTAGCGGGGAACACCGGGGAGCTGTTTTTT
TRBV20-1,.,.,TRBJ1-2,CSAGRDGYTF,TGCAGTGCCGGGAGGGATGGCTACACCTTC
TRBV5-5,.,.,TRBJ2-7,CASSLVSGRGAEQYF,TGTGCCAGCAGCTTGGTATCGGGGCGCGGGGCCGAGCAGTACTTC
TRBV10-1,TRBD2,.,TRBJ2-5,CASSESTAGGPKETQYF,TGCGCCAGCAGTGAGTCGACGGCGGGGGGACCTAAAGAGACCCAGTACTTC
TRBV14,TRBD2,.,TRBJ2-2,CASSPWTSGSQNTGELFF,TGTGCCAGCAGCCCGTGGACTAGCGGGAGCCAGAACACCGGGGAGCTGTTTTTT
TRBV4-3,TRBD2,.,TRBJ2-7,CASSQLTGGQGYEQYF,TGCGCCAGCAGCCAACTTACGGGAGGGCAAGGCTACGAGCAGTACTTC
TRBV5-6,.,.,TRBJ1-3,CASRGGLGNTIYF,TGTGCCAGCAGGGGGGGACTGGGAAACACCATATATTTT
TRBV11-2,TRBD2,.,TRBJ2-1,CASSGTSGYNEQFF,TGTGCCAGCAGCGGGACTAGCGGATACAATGAGCAGTTCTTC
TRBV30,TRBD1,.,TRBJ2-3,CAWETGADTQYF,TGTGCCTGGGAGACAGGGGCAGATACGCAGTATTTT
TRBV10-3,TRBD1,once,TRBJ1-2,CAISGGQGSPYGYTF,TGTGCCATCAGTGGGGGACAGGGCTCTCCCTATGGCTACACCTTC
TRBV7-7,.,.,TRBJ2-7,CASSLTPIYEQYF,TGTGCTAGCAGCTTGACACCTATCTACGAGCAGTACTTC
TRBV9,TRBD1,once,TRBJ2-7,CASSVGDREDEQYF,TGTGCCAGCAGCGTAGGGGACAGGGAAGACGAGCAGTACTTC
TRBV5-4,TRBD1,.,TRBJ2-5,CASSVRDRADKETQYF,TGTGCCAGCAGCGTCCGGGACAGAGCAGACAAGGAGACCCAGTACTTC
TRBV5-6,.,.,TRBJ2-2,CASSLALGGLDTGELFF,TGTGCCAGCAGCTTGGCGCTGGGGGGGCTGGACACCGGGGAGCTGTTTTTT
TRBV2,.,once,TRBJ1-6,CASSEATPPGSPLHF,TGTGCCAGCAGTGAAGCCACCCCGCCGGGTTCACCCCTCCACTTT
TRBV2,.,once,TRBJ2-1,CASSGIAAKSYNEQFF,TGTGCCAGCAGTGGAATAGCGGCCAAATCCTACAATGAGCAGTTCTTC
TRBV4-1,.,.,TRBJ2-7,CASSQGGSYEQYF,TGCGCCAGCAGCCAAGGAGGGTCCTACGAGCAGTACTTC
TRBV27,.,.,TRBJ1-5,CASSLAGGYSNQPQHF,TGTGCCAGCAGTCTGGCGGGGGGATATAGCAATCAGCCCCAGCATTTT
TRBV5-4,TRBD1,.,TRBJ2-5,CASSRQGPGETQYF,TGTGCCAGCAGCCGACAGGGCCCAGGGGAGACCCAGTACTTC
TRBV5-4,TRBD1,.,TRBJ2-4,CASSLGGQGGNIQHF,TGTGCCAGCAGCTTGGGCGGACAGGGAGGAAACATTCAGCACTTC
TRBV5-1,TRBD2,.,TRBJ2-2,CASTLTSVNTGELFF,TGCGCCAGCACTCTAACTAGCGTCAACACCGGGGAGCTGTTTTTT
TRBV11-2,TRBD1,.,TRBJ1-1,CASSFRTGGFGTEAFF,TGTGCCAGCAGCTTCCGGACAGGGGGCTTCGGCACTGAAGCTTTCTTT
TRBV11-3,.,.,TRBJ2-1,CASSLDPRSNEQFF,TGTGCCAGCAGCTTAGATCCTCGTTCCAATGAGCAGTTCTTC